The 17 T cell receptor beta chains given below trace back to one sample, sequenced in a study of technical replicates of blood from a handful of donors. Method: immunoSEQ multiplex PCR; TCRdb's copy keeps in-frame clones and lacks some. The table lists tens of thousands of clones, 75% to 90% of them singletons, with 4% to 5.5% in the top ten. Sequenced sample: PBMCs. These receptors were obtained from a human donor in good health. Some clones in this sample may be carry-over from other donors' samples.

This chain links TRBV11-2 with TRBJ2-2, with 12 positions matching TRBD2. The germline V gene encodes CDR1 SGHAT and CDR2 FQNNGV. J gave up 5 bases and V 5 bases, and 12 bases lay outside the gene matches. CDR3 length: 18 residues. CDR3 DNA sequence: TGTGCCAGCAGCAAAGGGTCTAGCGGGAGGGGAGGGACCGGGGAGCTGTTTTTT. Translation gives CASSKGSSGRGGTGELFF.

The rearrangement links TRBV7-2 to TRBJ2-1; D possibly corresponds to TRBD2 (6 bases). Deletions cut 5 bases from V and 6 bases from J, with 17 bases between. This CDR3 is 15 amino acids long. Germline V gene lookup returns CDR1 SGHTA and CDR2 FQGNSA. CDR3 nucleotide sequence: TGTGCCAGCAGCCCAGTGGGGACTTCCCGCAATGAGCAGTTCTTC. Translated, it gives CASSPVGTSRNEQFF.

J is TRBJ2-7 and V is TRBV6-1; a weak D match, TRBD2 (6 bases). V dropped 5 bases and J dropped 3 bases, with 11 bases sitting between them. Germline assignment: CDR1 MNHNS and CDR2 SASEGT. The CDR3 totals 13 residues. The CDR3 region has the DNA TGTGCCAGCAGTAGGGACTTAGGCTACGAGCAGTACTTC. Its translation: CASSRDLGYEQYF.

The chain employs TRBV19 and TRBJ2-1, with D perhaps matching TRBD2 (6 bases). The V and J ends lost 4 bases and 7 bases respectively, with 11 bases between them. This CDR3 contains 13 residues. Germline V gives CDR1 LNHDA, CDR2 SQIVND (reference sequence). CDR3 nucleotides: TGTGCCAGTAGTAACTCCCTAGCGAATGAGCAGTTCTTC. The encoded protein is CASSNSLANEQFF. The variable domain in full, with the rest retrieved from reference TRBV19 and TRBJ2-1, is DGGITQSPKYLFRKEGQNVTLSCEQNLNHDAMYWYRQDPGQGLRLIYYSQIVNDFQKGDIAEGYSVSREKKESFPLTVTSAQKNPTAFYLCASSNSLANEQFFGPGTRLTVL.

This clone appeared a few times. Different DNA sequences within this sample yield the same CDR3. The chain combines TRBV9 with TRBJ2-7, with 10 bases fitting TRBD1. CDR3 length: 14 residues. Germline assignment: CDR1 SGDLS and CDR2 YYNGEE. Trimming took 1 base from V and 4 from J; bases not matched to a gene: 2. DNA of the CDR3: TGTGCCAGCAGCGTATCGGGACAGGGGTACGAGCAGTACTTC. Translation: CASSVSGQGYEQYF.

The chain has TRBV5-1 and TRBJ1-2; a possible D gene is TRBD1 (5 bases). This CDR3 spans 14 amino acids. Germline V gene data show CDR1 as SGHRS and CDR2 as YFSETQ. The germline V and J ends were trimmed by 0 bases and 1 base, with 7 bases remaining between them. CDR3 amino acids: CASSLDDSNYGYTF. CDR3 sequence (DNA): TGCGCCAGCAGCTTGGACGACAGTAACTATGGCTACACCTTC.

This clone was detected only once. The rearrangement links TRBV25-1 to TRBJ2-3; 8 positions agree with TRBD1. This CDR3 region has 15 residues. Germline V gene lookup returns CDR1 MGHDK and CDR2 SYGVNS. J gave up 3 bases and V 2 bases, and 4 bases lay outside the gene matches. CDR3 DNA: TGTGCCAGCAGTGAACAGGGGGCTGGGACAGATACGCAGTATTTT. This translates into CASSEQGAGTDTQYF.

On this clone itself: Other DNA sequences in the sample encode the same CDR3. The chain employs TRBV5-6 and TRBJ2-7; D is perhaps TRBD2 (5 bases). Germline V lookup: CDR1 SGHDT, CDR2 YYEEEE. This CDR3 comprises 14 residues. The ends were cut back, 2 bases at V and 1 base at J, with 10 bases in the middle. This CDR3 reads CASSFGSGSYEQYF. The CDR3 DNA reads as TGTGCCAGCAGCTTCGGGTCGGGGTCCTACGAGCAGTACTTC. Together with reference TRBV5-6 and TRBJ2-7, the CDR3 gives the full variable domain: DAGVTQSPTHLIKTRGQQVTLRCSPKSGHDTVSWYQQALGQGPQFIFQYYEEEERQRGNFPDRFSGHQFPNYSSELNVNALLLGDSALYLCASSFGSGSYEQYFGPGTRLTVT.

V is TRBV7-9 and J is TRBJ2-7; 8 nucleotides agree with TRBD2. Unmatched junction bases numbered 8, after V lost 5 bases and J lost 5 bases. CDR3 length: 14 amino acids. The germline gives CDR1 SEHNR, CDR2 FQNEAQ (reference sequence). This CDR3 is CASSPPGLADEQYF. CDR3 nucleotides: TGTGCCAGCAGCCCACCCGGACTAGCCGACGAGCAGTACTTC. Full variable domain (outside the CDR3, taken from reference TRBV7-9 and TRBJ2-7): DTGVSQNPRHKITKRGQNVTFRCDPISEHNRLYWYRQTLGQGPEFLTYFQNEAQLEKSRLLSDRFSAERPKGSFSTLEIQRTEQGDSAMYLCASSPPGLADEQYFGPGTRLTVT.

The rearrangement joins TRBV7-2 to TRBJ2-7; 9 bases are shared with TRBD1. After removal of 5 bases from V and 7 bases from J, the junction contained 6 bases not matched to a gene. Germline CDR1 SGHTA, CDR2 FQGNSA. The CDR3 extends over 13 amino acids. CDR3 protein: CASSQGQGGEQYF. The CDR3, as DNA: TGTGCCAGCAGCCAGGGACAGGGTGGGGAGCAGTACTTC.

The rearrangement joins TRBV11-1 to TRBJ2-3; 7 nucleotides line up with TRBD2. There are 14 residues in the CDR3. The germline V gene encodes CDR1 SGHAT and CDR2 FQDESV (reference sequence). After removal of 3 bases from V and 6 bases from J, the junction contained 6 bases not matched to a gene. CDR3 sequence (DNA): TGTGCCAGCAGCTTTGCGGGAGTCCAGGATACGCAGTATTTT. Translating gives CASSFAGVQDTQYF.

The chain couples TRBV6-1 to TRBJ2-7; 10 bases agree with TRBD1. V dropped 4 bases and J dropped 5; count of bases not matched to a gene: 14. The CDR3 extends over 17 amino acids. Germline loops: CDR1 MNHNS, CDR2 SASEGT. For the CDR3, the DNA is TGTGCCAGCAGTGCCCGGGACAGGGGTTGGTTTGATCACGAGCAGTACTTC. It is translated as CASSARDRGWFDHEQYF.

This sequence joins TRBV4-3 and TRBJ2-5; the D is unclear. Germline-derived CDR1 and CDR2 are LGHNA and YSLEER. This CDR3 region has 15 residues. Trimming pared 4 bases from V and 5 bases from J, leaving 17 bases between. CDR3 DNA sequence: TGCGCCAGCAGCCCTGATTCGCGGTTCGGGGAGACCCAGTACTTC. Translating gives CASSPDSRFGETQYF.

This rearrangement joins TRBV5-4 to TRBJ1-6; TRBD1 matches at 7 bases. There are 15 residues in the CDR3. With 4 bases clipped from V and 1 base from J, the junction kept 2 bases outside the gene matches. Germline CDR1 and CDR2: SGHNT and YYREEE (reference sequence). CDR3 DNA: TGTGCCAGCAGCGAACAGGGGTCCTATAATTCACCCCTCCACTTT. This gives the protein CASSEQGSYNSPLHF. Looking up the rest from reference TRBV5-4 and TRBJ1-6 gives the full variable domain: ETGVTQSPTHLIKTRGQQVTLRCSSQSGHNTVSWYQQALGQGPQFIFQYYREEENGRGNFPPRFSGLQFPNYSSELNVNALELDDSALYLCASSEQGSYNSPLHFGNGTRLTVT.

This chain connects TRBV2 to TRBJ1-6, with TRBD1 matching over 8 bases. V was pared by 10 bases and J by 7 bases, with 6 bases of the junction left unmatched. CDR1 is SNHLY, CDR2 FYNNEI, per germline. The CDR3 length is 13 residues. In DNA form, the CDR3 reads TGTGCCACCCAGGGGGCGCGGAATTCACCCCTCCACTTT. As protein: CATQGARNSPLHF.

The chain couples TRBV12-5 to TRBJ2-3, with TRBD1 matching 9 bases. J lost 4 bases, V lost 7 bases, and 9 bases had no gene match. The CDR3 sequence is 15 residues long. Looked up from germline, CDR1 is LGHNT and CDR2 is FRNRAP. CDR3 nucleotide sequence: TGTGCTAGTGCAAAACCACAGGGGGCTGCAGATACGCAGTATTTT. Amino acids: CASAKPQGAADTQYF.

The chain is built from TRBV5-5 and TRBJ1-1, with D perhaps TRBD1 (6 bases). Per germline, CDR1 SGHKS and CDR2 YYEKEE (reference sequence). Trimming stripped 3 bases from V and 0 bases from J, with 9 bases between. The CDR3 totals 14 residues. The CDR3 DNA is TGTGCCAGCAGCTCAGGGGCGTTGAACACTGAAGCTTTCTTT. Translated, it gives CASSSGALNTEAFF.